These 27 T cell receptor beta chains share one sample of origin, sequenced in a study of T cell responses to AZD1222 COVID-19 vaccine. Only in-frame clones appear in the TCRdb table, and some are missing; sequencing was by immunoSEQ multiplex PCR. The sample records around 84,000 clones, about 86% being singletons. The source material was peripheral blood, sampled on day 0 of MenACWY control vaccination. These receptors all stem from an adult in good health.

V usage is TRBV7-2 and J usage is TRBJ2-7; D may be TRBD2 (5 bases). CDR1 and CDR2 (germline): SGHTA, FQGNSA. The CDR3 consists of 14 residues. Between the trimmed V and J ends, which lost 3 bases and 2 bases, there was a span of 11 bases. The CDR3 loop reads CASSLEAAAYEQYF. The CDR3, as DNA: TGTGCCAGCAGCTTGGAGGCTGCCGCCTACGAGCAGTACTTC.

This clone came up once. CDR3 sequence reads: CASSSGESYNEQFF. In DNA form, the CDR3 reads TGTGCCAGTAGTAGCGGGGAGAGTTACAATGAGCAGTTCTTC. This rearrangement joins TRBV2 to TRBJ2-1; the match to TRBD2 covers 8 bases. Germline V CDR1 and CDR2: SNHLY, FYNNEI. The CDR3 totals 14 residues. V gave up 9 bases and J gave up 4 bases; unmatched junction bases: 8.

This clone was counted a single time. This CDR3 reads CASSPAGGQGYGYTF. CDR3 nucleotide sequence: TGTGCCAGCAGCCCGGCCGGGGGACAGGGCTATGGCTACACCTTC. The V call is TRBV7-2, the J call TRBJ1-2, with 9 bases lining up with TRBD1. Germline V gives CDR1 SGHTA, CDR2 FQGNSA. Trimming removed 5 bases from V and 4 bases from J; junction bases left unmatched: 8. The CDR3 runs to 15 residues.

The chain carries TRBV5-1 and TRBJ1-6; 7 positions match TRBD1. The CDR3 is 14 residues long. The trim removed 4 bases at V and 6 bases at J, leaving 4 bases unmatched. Germline CDR1 is SGHRS and CDR2 is YFSETQ. The CDR3 DNA follows: TGCGCCAGCAGCGGGGGACAGATTAATTCACCCCTCCACTTT. It specifies CASSGGQINSPLHF.

The chain employs TRBV24-1 and TRBJ1-2; 8 positions match TRBD1. From germline, CDR1 is KGHDR and CDR2 SFDVKD. CDR3 size: 17 residues. V was pared by 5 bases and J by 0 bases, with 10 bases of the junction left unmatched. CDR3 nucleotides: TGTGCCACCAGTGCCGGGCTCGACAGGGGTTCTAACTATGGCTACACCTTC. Amino acid sequence: CATSAGLDRGSNYGYTF.

The rearrangement joins TRBV2 to TRBJ1-1; D ambiguous. The CDR3 loop spans 13 amino acids. V dropped 4 bases and J dropped 1 base, with 7 bases sitting between them. Per germline, CDR1 SNHLY and CDR2 FYNNEI. CDR3 amino acids: CASSVGPNTEAFF. In DNA, the CDR3 is TGTGCCAGCAGTGTGGGCCCGAACACTGAAGCTTTCTTT.

The genes are TRBV11-2 and TRBJ2-5, with D perhaps TRBD2 (5 bases). Germline V lookup: CDR1 SGHAT, CDR2 FQNNGV. CDR3 length: 14 amino acids. V lost 0 bases to trimming and J lost 6 bases, with 11 bases between them. CDR3 sequence reads: CASSLERGQQTQYF. For the CDR3, the DNA is TGTGCCAGCAGCTTAGAACGAGGGCAGCAGACCCAGTACTTC.

This rearrangement joins TRBV7-2 to TRBJ1-1; D remains unclear. CDR1 SGHTA and CDR2 FQGNSA come from the germline V gene. The CDR3 is 15 amino acids. V shed 3 bases and J shed 6 bases, with 17 bases lying between them. The CDR3 spells CASSFWAKGVPEAFF. The CDR3 DNA reads TGTGCCAGCAGCTTTTGGGCCAAGGGTGTACCTGAAGCTTTCTTT.

The chain links TRBV19 to TRBJ1-5; TRBD1 aligns across 8 bases. With 2 bases clipped from V and 4 bases from J, the junction kept 1 base outside the gene matches. The CDR3 is 14 residues long. Germline CDR1 LNHDA, CDR2 SQIVND (reference sequence). The CDR3 DNA is TGTGCCAGTAGTATAAGGGACAGGAATCAGCCCCAGCATTTT. This encodes CASSIRDRNQPQHF.

The genes are TRBV6-2 or TRBV6-3 and TRBJ1-1, with unresolved D. CDR3 length equals 14 residues. The germline V and J ends were trimmed by 4 bases and 0 bases, with 9 bases remaining between them. Germline CDR1 reads MNHEY; CDR2 reads SVGEGT. CDR3 nucleotide sequence: TGTGCCAGCAGTTCCGCGGGCGTGAACACTGAAGCTTTCTTT. Translated: CASSSAGVNTEAFF.

CDR3 DNA: TGCGCCAGCAGCGTTACCGGGACAGCCTCCTACGAGCAGTACTTC. Amino acids: CASSVTGTASYEQYF. J is TRBJ2-7 and V is TRBV5-1, with 7 nucleotides matching TRBD1. The CDR3 consists of 15 residues. The trim removed 4 bases at V and 0 bases at J, leaving 7 bases unmatched. Per germline, CDR1 SGHRS and CDR2 YFSETQ.

This clone has only one observation. The chain uses TRBV7-8 and TRBJ1-3, with a weak D call TRBD1 (6 bases). Germline V gives CDR1 SGHVS, CDR2 FQNEAQ. This CDR3 has 15 amino acids. V was shortened by 2 bases and J by 3 bases, with 11 bases between the two germline ends. CDR3 sequence reads: CASSLMGARGNTIYF. For the CDR3, the DNA is TGTGCCAGCAGCTTAATGGGGGCGCGTGGAAACACCATATATTTT.

V is TRBV19 and J is TRBJ1-1; 9 bases map to TRBD1. The CDR3 length is 12 residues. The V segment lost 8 bases and the J segment 11 bases; nucleotides outside the gene matches: 9. CDR1 and CDR2 (germline): LNHDA, SQIVND (reference sequence). The DNA of the CDR3 is TGTGCCAGTGGGGACAGGGCAAGAGGGGCTTTCTTT. Protein sequence: CASGDRARGAFF.

As regards this clone: An end of the junction differs from the germline gene, which may be a read error. The J gene is TRBJ1-4, the V gene TRBV11-2, with TRBD1 as a possible D gene (6 bases). The V gene's germline CDR1 is SGHAT and CDR2 FQNNGV. The CDR3 extends over 15 amino acids. The CDR3 DNA follows: TGTGCCAGCAGCTTAGTAGGGACAACAAATGAAAAACTGTTTTTT. Amino acids: CASSLVGTTNEKLFF.

This chain links TRBV9 with TRBJ2-5; D is unclear. The CDR3 contains 12 residues. Trimming left V 3 bases short and J 0 bases short, with 3 bases between. Germline assignment: CDR1 SGDLS and CDR2 YYNGEE. The CDR3 loop is CASSAYQETQYF. The CDR3 DNA sequence: TGTGCCAGCAGCGCCTACCAAGAGACCCAGTACTTC.

Here the CDR3 reads CATSRDAQDGEKLFF. The DNA of the CDR3 is TGTGCCACCAGCAGAGATGCGCAGGACGGTGAAAAACTGTTTTTT. V gene TRBV15 combines with J gene TRBJ1-4; D unclear. In germline, CDR1 is LNHNV, CDR2 YYDKDF (reference sequence). The CDR3 contains 15 residues. V lost 0 bases and J lost 7, with 12 bases in between. Full variable domain (rest looked up from reference TRBV15 and TRBJ1-4): DAMVIQNPRYQVTQFGKPVTLSCSQTLNHNVMYWYQQKSSQAPKLLFHYYDKDFNNEADTPDNFQSRRPNTSFCFLDIRSPGLGDTAMYLCATSRDAQDGEKLFFGSGTQLSVL.

The gene calls are TRBV6-2 or TRBV6-3 and TRBJ2-7; D is possibly TRBD1 (6 bases). V lost 5 bases, J lost 9 bases, and 14 bases lay in between. The germline CDR1 and CDR2 sequences are MNHEY and SVGEGT. This CDR3 contains 12 residues. The CDR3, as DNA: TGTGCCAGCAGTACAACAGGGTCTGGGCAGTACTTC. Residues: CASSTTGSGQYF.

V and J are TRBV29-1 and TRBJ1-2; D gene unclear. Germline V lookup: CDR1 SQVTM, CDR2 ANQGSEA. The CDR3 sequence is 13 residues long. V was pared by 0 bases and J by 3 bases, with 8 bases between. CDR3 region: CSVEDRTDYGYTF. DNA for the CDR3: TGCAGCGTTGAAGATCGGACCGACTATGGCTACACCTTC.

CDR3 residues: CASNLNWEGYTF. The CDR3 nucleotides are TGTGCCAGCAACCTAAACTGGGAAGGCTACACCTTC. The rearrangement uses TRBV2 and TRBJ1-2; D is unresolved. CDR1 and CDR2 (germline): SNHLY, FYNNEI. V lost 7 bases and J 8 bases, leaving 14 bases between the germline ends. The CDR3 spans 12 residues.

V gene TRBV24-1 combines with J gene TRBJ2-1; TRBD2 agrees at 7 bases. V was pared by 0 bases and J by 8 bases, with 3 bases of the junction left unmatched. The CDR3 is 14 amino acids. Per the germline V gene, CDR1 is KGHDR and CDR2 is SFDVKD. CDR3 protein: CATSDLGAGDEQFF. The CDR3 region has the DNA TGTGCCACCAGTGATTTGGGGGCGGGGGATGAGCAGTTCTTC.

The chain is built from TRBV9 and TRBJ2-7; 9 nucleotides align to TRBD2. The CDR3 extends over 17 amino acids. J was trimmed by 2 bases and V by 2 bases; bases with no gene match: 11. CDR1 and CDR2 from the germline V gene are SGDLS and YYNGEE. The CDR3 coding sequence is TGTGCCAGCAGCGTCAGGCCCGGAGCGGGGGGTACCTACGAGCAGTACTTC. It encodes CASSVRPGAGGTYEQYF.

The chain combines TRBV5-1 with TRBJ2-2, with D uncertain. The CDR3 sequence is 13 residues long. CDR1 and CDR2 from the germline V gene are SGHRS and YFSETQ. Trimming removed 1 base at V and 7 bases at J, with 8 bases between. The CDR3 here is CASSLSPNGELFF. The CDR3 nucleotides read TGCGCCAGCAGCTTGTCCCCAAACGGGGAGCTGTTTTTT.

The chain couples TRBV18 to TRBJ1-1; D unclear. This CDR3 region has 13 residues. V shed 1 base and J shed 7 bases, with 10 bases lying between them. Germline values: CDR1 KGHSH, CDR2 LQKENI. CDR3 loop: CASSPRDGVEAFF. CDR3 bases: TGTGCCAGCTCACCACGAGACGGGGTTGAAGCTTTCTTT.

J is TRBJ1-6 and V is TRBV28; TRBD1 agrees at 8 bases. CDR3 length: 16 residues. Germline V gene data show CDR1 as MDHEN and CDR2 as SYDVKM. V shed 10 bases and J 3 bases; nucleotides not matched to a gene: 11. The CDR3 nucleotides are TGTGCCACCCCATCGGACAGGGAGGACTATAATTCACCCCTCCACTTT. Translated: CATPSDREDYNSPLHF.

This rearrangement joins TRBV7-9 to TRBJ2-5; D is unresolved. Trimming left V 5 bases short and J 2 bases short, with 12 bases between. In germline, CDR1 is SEHNR, CDR2 FQNEAQ (reference sequence). The length of the CDR3 is 14 residues. The CDR3 DNA sequence: TGTGCCAGCAGCCGGCAATGGGGACAAGAGACCCAGTACTTC. As protein: CASSRQWGQETQYF.

The rearrangement uses TRBV2 and TRBJ1-6; unclear D gene. The CDR3 covers 14 residues. V lost 6 bases and J 9 bases, leaving 15 bases between the germline ends. Per the germline V gene, CDR1 is SNHLY and CDR2 is FYNNEI. The chain's CDR3 is CASSVNAEVSPLHF. In DNA, the CDR3 is TGTGCCAGCAGCGTAAATGCCGAAGTTTCACCCCTCCACTTT.

The V and J genes are TRBV5-1 and TRBJ1-4; TRBD1 might be the D (6 bases). This CDR3 has 15 amino acids. Germline V gene data show CDR1 as SGHRS and CDR2 as YFSETQ. V was clipped by 4 bases and J by 4 bases, with 14 bases between them. CDR3 in DNA: TGCGCCAGCAGCCCGCAAGGGGGGTTTAATGAAAAACTGTTTTTT. It translates to CASSPQGGFNEKLFF.